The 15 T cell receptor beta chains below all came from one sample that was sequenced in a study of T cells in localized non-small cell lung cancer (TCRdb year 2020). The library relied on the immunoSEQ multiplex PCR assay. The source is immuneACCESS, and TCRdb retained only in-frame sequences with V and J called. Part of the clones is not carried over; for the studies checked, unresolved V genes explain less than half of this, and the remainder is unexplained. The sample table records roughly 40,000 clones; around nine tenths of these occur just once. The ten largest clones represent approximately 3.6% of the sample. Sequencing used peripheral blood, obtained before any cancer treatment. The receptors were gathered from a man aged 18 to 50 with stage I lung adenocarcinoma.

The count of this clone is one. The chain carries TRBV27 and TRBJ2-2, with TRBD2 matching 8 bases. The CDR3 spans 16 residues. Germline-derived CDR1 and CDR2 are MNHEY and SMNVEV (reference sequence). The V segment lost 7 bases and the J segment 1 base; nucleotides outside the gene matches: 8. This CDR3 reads CASTTFGGENTGELFF. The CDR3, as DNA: TGTGCCAGCACCACCTTCGGGGGGGAGAACACCGGGGAGCTGTTTTTT.

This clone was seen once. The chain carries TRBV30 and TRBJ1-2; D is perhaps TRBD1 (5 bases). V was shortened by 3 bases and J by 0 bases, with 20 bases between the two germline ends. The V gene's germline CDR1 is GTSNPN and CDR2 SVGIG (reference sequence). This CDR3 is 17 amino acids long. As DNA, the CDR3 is TGTGCCTGGAGGGTCCCCGGGGCAGGGTTGGCTAACTATGGCTACACCTTC. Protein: CAWRVPGAGLANYGYTF.

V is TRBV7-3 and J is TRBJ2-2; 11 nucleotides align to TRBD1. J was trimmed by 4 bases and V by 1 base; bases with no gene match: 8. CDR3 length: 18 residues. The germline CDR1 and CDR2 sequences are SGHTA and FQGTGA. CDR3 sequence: CASSLKPAGTGGTGELFF. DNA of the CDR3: TGTGCCAGCAGCTTAAAACCTGCCGGGACAGGGGGCACCGGGGAGCTGTTTTTT. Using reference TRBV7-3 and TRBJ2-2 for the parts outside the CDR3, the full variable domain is GAGVSQTPSNKVTEKGKYVELRCDPISGHTALYWYRQSLGQGPEFLIYFQGTGAADDSGLPNDRFFAVRPEGSVSTLKIQRTERGDSAVYLCASSLKPAGTGGTGELFFGEGSRLTVL.

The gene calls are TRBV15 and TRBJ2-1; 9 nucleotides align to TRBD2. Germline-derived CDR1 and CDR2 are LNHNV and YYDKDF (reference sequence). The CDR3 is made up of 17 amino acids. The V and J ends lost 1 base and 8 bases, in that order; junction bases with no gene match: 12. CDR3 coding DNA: TGTGCCACCAGCAGAGCAAAGGGAGCGGGGGGAGGGGATGAGCAGTTCTTC. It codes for CATSRAKGAGGGDEQFF.

CDR3 amino acids: CASSPGLGAQETQYF. CDR3 sequence (DNA): TGTGCCAGCAGCCCCGGGTTGGGGGCCCAAGAGACCCAGTACTTC. The chain joins TRBV5-6 to TRBJ2-5, with D possibly being TRBD1 (6 bases). Germline loops: CDR1 SGHDT, CDR2 YYEEEE. This CDR3 region has 15 residues. Trimming took off 4 bases at V and 1 base at J, with 14 bases between the two ends.

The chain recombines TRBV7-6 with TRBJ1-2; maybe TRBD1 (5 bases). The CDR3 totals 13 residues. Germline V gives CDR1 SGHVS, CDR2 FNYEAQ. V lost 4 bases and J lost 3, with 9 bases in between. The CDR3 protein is CASSSLGDYGYTF. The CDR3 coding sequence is TGTGCCAGCAGCTCGTTGGGGGACTATGGCTACACCTTC.

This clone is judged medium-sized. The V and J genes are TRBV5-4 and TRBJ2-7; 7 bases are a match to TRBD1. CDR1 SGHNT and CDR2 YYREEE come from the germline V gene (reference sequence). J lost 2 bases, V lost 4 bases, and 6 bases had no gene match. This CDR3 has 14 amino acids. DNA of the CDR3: TGTGCCAGCAGCCCACAGGGGCCCCCCTACGAGCAGTACTTC. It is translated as CASSPQGPPYEQYF.

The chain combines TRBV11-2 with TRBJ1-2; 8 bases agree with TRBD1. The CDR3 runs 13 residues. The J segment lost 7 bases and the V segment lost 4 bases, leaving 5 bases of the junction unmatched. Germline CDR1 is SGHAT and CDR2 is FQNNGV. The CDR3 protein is CASSYQGAPGYTF. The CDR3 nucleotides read TGTGCCAGCAGCTATCAGGGGGCGCCTGGCTACACCTTC.

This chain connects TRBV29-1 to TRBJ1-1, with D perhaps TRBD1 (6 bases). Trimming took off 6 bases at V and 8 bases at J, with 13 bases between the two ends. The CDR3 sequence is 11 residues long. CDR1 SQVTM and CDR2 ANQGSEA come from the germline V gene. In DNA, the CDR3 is TGCAGCGTGGAAAACAGGGCCGAAGCTTTCTTT. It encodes CSVENRAEAFF.

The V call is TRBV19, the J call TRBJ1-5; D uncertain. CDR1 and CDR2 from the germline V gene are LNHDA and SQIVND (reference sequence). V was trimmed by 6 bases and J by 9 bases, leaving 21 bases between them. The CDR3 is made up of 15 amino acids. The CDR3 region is CASRRGSGSEWPQHF. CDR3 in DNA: TGTGCCAGTAGAAGAGGTTCGGGGTCGGAGTGGCCCCAGCATTTT. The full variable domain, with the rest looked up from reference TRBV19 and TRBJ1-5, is DGGITQSPKYLFRKEGQNVTLSCEQNLNHDAMYWYRQDPGQGLRLIYYSQIVNDFQKGDIAEGYSVSREKKESFPLTVTSAQKNPTAFYLCASRRGSGSEWPQHFGDGTRLSIL.

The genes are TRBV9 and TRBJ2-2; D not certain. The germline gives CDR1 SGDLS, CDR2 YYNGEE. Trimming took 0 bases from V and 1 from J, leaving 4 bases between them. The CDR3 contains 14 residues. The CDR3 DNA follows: TGTGCCAGCAGCGTAGTACAGAACACCGGGGAGCTGTTTTTT. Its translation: CASSVVQNTGELFF.

CDR3 sequence (DNA): TGTGCCAGCTCACCTTTTGGGGGGGCCGGAGGATCGTCCTACAATGAGCAGTTCTTC. Translated: CASSPFGGAGGSSYNEQFF. V is TRBV18 and J is TRBJ2-1, with a tentative D call TRBD2 (7 bases). Germline loops: CDR1 KGHSH, CDR2 LQKENI. Trimming took 3 bases from V and 1 from J, leaving 22 bases between them. This CDR3 is 19 amino acids long.

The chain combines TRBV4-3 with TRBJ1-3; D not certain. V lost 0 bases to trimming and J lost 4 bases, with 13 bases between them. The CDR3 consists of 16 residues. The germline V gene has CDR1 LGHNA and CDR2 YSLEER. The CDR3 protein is CASSQDTPAGGNTIYF. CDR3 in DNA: TGCGCCAGCAGCCAAGATACTCCCGCGGGGGGAAACACCATATATTTT.

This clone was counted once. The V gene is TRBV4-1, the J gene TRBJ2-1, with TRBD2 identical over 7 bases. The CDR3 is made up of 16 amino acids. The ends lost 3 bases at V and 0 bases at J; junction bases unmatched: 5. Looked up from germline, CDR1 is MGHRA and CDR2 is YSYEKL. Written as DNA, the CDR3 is TGCGCCAGCAGCCACCCGGGGGGACCCTCCTACAATGAGCAGTTCTTC. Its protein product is CASSHPGGPSYNEQFF.

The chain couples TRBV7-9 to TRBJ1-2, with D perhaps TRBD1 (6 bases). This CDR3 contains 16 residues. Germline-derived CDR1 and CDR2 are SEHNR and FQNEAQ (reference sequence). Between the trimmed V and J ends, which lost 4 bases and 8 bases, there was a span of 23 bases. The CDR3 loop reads CASSSTKQGFDGGYTF. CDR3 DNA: TGTGCCAGCAGCTCGACAAAACAGGGATTCGACGGGGGCTACACCTTC.